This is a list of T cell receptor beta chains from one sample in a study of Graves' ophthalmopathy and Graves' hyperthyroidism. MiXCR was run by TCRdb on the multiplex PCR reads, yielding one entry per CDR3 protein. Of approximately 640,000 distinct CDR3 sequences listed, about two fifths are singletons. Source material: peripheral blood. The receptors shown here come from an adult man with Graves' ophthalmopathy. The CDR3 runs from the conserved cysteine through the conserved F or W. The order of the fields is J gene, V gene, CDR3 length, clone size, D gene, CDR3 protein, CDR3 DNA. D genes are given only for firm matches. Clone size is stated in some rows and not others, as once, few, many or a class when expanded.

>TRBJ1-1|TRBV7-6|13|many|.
CASSLERYTEAFF
TGTGCCAGCAGCTTAGAAAGGTACACTGAAGCTTTCTTT
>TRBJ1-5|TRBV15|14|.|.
CATSRRTEYQPQHF
TGTGCCACCAGCAGAAGGACAGAGTATCAGCCCCAGCATTTT
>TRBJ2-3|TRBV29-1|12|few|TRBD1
CSVRTGADTQYF
TGCAGCGTTCGCACAGGGGCAGATACGCAGTATTTT
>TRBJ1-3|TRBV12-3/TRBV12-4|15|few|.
CASSWEGSSGNTIYF
TGTGCCAGCAGCTGGGAGGGAAGCTCTGGAAACACCATATATTTT
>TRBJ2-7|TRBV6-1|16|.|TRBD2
CASSYGTSGRIYEQYF
TGTGCCAGCAGTTACGGGACTAGCGGGAGGATTTACGAGCAGTACTTC
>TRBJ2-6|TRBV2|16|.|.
CASSETLGDGANVLTF
TGTGCCAGCAGTGAAACGTTGGGAGACGGGGCCAACGTCCTGACTTTC
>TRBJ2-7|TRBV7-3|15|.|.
CASSLKGDPSYEQYF
TGTGCCAGCAGCTTAAAGGGGGACCCCTCCTACGAGCAGTACTTC
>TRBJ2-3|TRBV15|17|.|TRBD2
CATSRDAASGATDTQYF
TGTGCCACCAGCAGAGACGCGGCTAGCGGGGCCACAGATACGCAGTATTTT
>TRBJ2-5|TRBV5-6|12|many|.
CASSLWSETQYF
TGTGCCAGCAGCTTGTGGTCGGAGACCCAGTACTTC
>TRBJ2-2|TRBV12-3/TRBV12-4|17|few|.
CASSFPRGQTNTGELFF
TGTGCCAGCAGCTTTCCCCGTGGACAGACGAACACCGGGGAGCTGTTTTTT
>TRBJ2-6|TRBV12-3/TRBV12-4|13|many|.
CASTFSGANVLTF
TGTGCCAGCACCTTCTCTGGGGCCAACGTCCTGACTTTC
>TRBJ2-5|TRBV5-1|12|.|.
CASSWGWETQYF
TGCGCCAGCAGCTGGGGATGGGAGACCCAGTACTTC
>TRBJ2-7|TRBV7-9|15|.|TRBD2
CASSAGGAGTDTQYF
TGTGCTAGCAGCGCCGGGGGGGCCGGCACAGATACGCAGTACTTC
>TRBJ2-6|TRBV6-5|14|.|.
CASRQGSGANVLTF
TGTGCCAGCAGACAGGGTTCAGGGGCCAACGTCCTGACTTTC
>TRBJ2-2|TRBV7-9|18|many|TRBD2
CASSQALAGGGSTGELFF
TGTGCCAGCAGCCAGGCGCTAGCGGGAGGAGGGAGCACCGGGGAGCTGTTTTTT
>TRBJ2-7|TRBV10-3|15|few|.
CAISESMPGTYEQYF
TGTGCCATCAGTGAGTCGATGCCAGGCACCTACGAGCAGTACTTC
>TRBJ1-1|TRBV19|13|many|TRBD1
CASSIDQGAEAFF
TGTGCCAGTAGTATAGATCAGGGGGCTGAAGCTTTCTTT
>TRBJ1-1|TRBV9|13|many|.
CASSVAFGTEAFF
TGTGCCAGCAGCGTAGCGTTTGGCACTGAAGCTTTCTTT
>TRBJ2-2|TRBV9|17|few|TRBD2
CASSSTTSGSRRGELFF
TGTGCCAGCAGTTCAACGACTAGCGGGAGTCGGAGAGGGGAGCTGTTTTTT
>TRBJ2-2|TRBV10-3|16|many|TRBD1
CAISEKRTGLAGELFF
TGTGCCATCAGTGAAAAGAGGACAGGGCTCGCCGGGGAGCTGTTTTTT
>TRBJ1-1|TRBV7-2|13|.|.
CASNFSQNTEAFF
TGTGCCAGCAACTTCTCACAGAACACTGAAGCTTTCTTT
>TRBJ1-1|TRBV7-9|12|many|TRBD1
CASSSDRGEAFF
TGTGCCAGCAGCTCCGACAGGGGAGAAGCTTTCTTT
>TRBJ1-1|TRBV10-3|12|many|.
CAIIAQRGEAFF
TGTGCCATCATCGCGCAACGGGGTGAAGCTTTCTTT
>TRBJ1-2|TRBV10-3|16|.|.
CAISESWGAGTGGYTF
TGTGCCATCAGTGAGTCGTGGGGGGCAGGGACGGGAGGCTACACCTTC
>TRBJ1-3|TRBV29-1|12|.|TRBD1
CSVTGGGYTIYF
TGCAGCGTGACAGGGGGTGGGTACACCATATATTTT
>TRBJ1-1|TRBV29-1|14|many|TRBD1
CSVTSRTGDTEAFF
TGCAGCGTTACGTCCCGGACAGGGGACACTGAAGCTTTCTTT
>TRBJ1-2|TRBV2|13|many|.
CASSGVNRDGYTF
TGTGCCAGCAGTGGCGTAAACCGGGATGGCTACACCTTC
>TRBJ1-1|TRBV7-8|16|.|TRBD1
CASSLSTGGKGTEAFF
TGTGCCAGCAGCTTATCGACAGGGGGGAAGGGCACTGAAGCTTTCTTT
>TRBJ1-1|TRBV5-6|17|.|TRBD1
CASTMGTGEFKNTEAFF
TGTGCCAGCACCATGGGGACAGGTGAGTTCAAGAACACTGAAGCTTTCTTT
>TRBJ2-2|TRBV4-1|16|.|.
CASSQDRVSNTGELFF
TGCGCCAGCAGCCAAGACAGAGTATCGAACACCGGGGAGCTGTTTTTT
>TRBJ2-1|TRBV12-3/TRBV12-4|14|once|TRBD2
CASSAGLVTYEQFF
TGTGCCAGCAGCGCGGGACTAGTGACCTACGAGCAGTTCTTC
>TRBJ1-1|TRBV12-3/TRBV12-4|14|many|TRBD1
CASSFAGGAIEAFF
TGTGCCAGCAGTTTCGCAGGGGGCGCGATTGAAGCTTTCTTT
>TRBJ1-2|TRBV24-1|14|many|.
CATSATGTDVGYTF
TGTGCCACCAGTGCCACCGGGACTGATGTTGGCTACACCTTC
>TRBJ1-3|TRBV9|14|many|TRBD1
CASSATGSGNTIYF
TGTGCCAGCAGCGCGACAGGGTCTGGAAACACCATATATTTT
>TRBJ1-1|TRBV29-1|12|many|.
CSVAGVGTEAFF
TGCAGCGTTGCAGGGGTGGGGACTGAAGCTTTCTTT